A selection of T cell receptor beta chains follows, all from one sample in a study of vaccination and CD4 T cells after COVID-19. TCRdb reprocessed the PCR reads via MiXCR and lists one record per CDR3 protein. The data hold about 8,300 distinct CDR3 sequences, with 64% observed a single time. Antigen specificity for these receptors is unknown. Specimen: CD4+ T cells from blood, cultured in vitro. The source is a human donor who had recovered from COVID-19. Both conserved end residues are part of each CDR3. Each record gives: CDR3 protein, CDR3 DNA, V gene, CDR3 length, J gene, D gene, clone size. A D gene is named only where the DNA matches it firmly. The size entry is marked missing in some rows and otherwise reads once, few, many or a size class.

CDR3 protein: CASSFRNIPMGLNTGELFF; CDR3 DNA: TGTGCCAGCAGCTTTCGAAATATTCCTATGGGGTTGAACACCGGGGAGCTGTTTTTT; V gene: TRBV11-2; CDR3 length: 19; J gene: TRBJ2-2; D gene: NA; clone size: NA
CDR3 protein: CASALWGVGGTQYF; CDR3 DNA: TGTGCCAGCGCTCTGTGGGGAGTGGGGGGGACGCAGTATTTT; V gene: TRBV27; CDR3 length: 14; J gene: TRBJ2-3; D gene: TRBD2; clone size: NA
CDR3 protein: CASQSGTGTWGETQYF; CDR3 DNA: TGTGCCAGTCAGAGTGGCACCGGGACATGGGGCGAGACCCAGTACTTC; V gene: TRBV19; CDR3 length: 16; J gene: TRBJ2-5; D gene: NA; clone size: NA
CDR3 protein: CASSRTSGTDTQYF; CDR3 DNA: TGTGCCAGCAGCCGGACTAGCGGGACGGATACGCAGTATTTT; V gene: TRBV7-9; CDR3 length: 14; J gene: TRBJ2-3; D gene: TRBD2; clone size: NA
CDR3 protein: CASSLSGQGQGPQHF; CDR3 DNA: TGTGCCAGTTCCCTCTCTGGCCAGGGACAGGGCCCCCAGCATTTT; V gene: TRBV2; CDR3 length: 15; J gene: TRBJ1-5; D gene: TRBD1; clone size: NA
CDR3 protein: CASSTGLDYEQYF; CDR3 DNA: TGTGCCAGCAGCACGGGACTAGACTACGAGCAGTACTTC; V gene: TRBV6-1; CDR3 length: 13; J gene: TRBJ2-7; D gene: TRBD2; clone size: NA
CDR3 protein: CASSQGQGDSPLHF; CDR3 DNA: TGCGCCAGCAGCCAAGGACAGGGCGACTCACCCCTCCACTTT; V gene: TRBV4-3; CDR3 length: 14; J gene: TRBJ1-6; D gene: TRBD1; clone size: NA
CDR3 protein: CATSRDLGQEGWYSNQPQHF; CDR3 DNA: TGTGCCACCAGCAGAGATTTGGGACAGGAGGGTTGGTATAGCAATCAGCCCCAGCATTTT; V gene: TRBV15; CDR3 length: 20; J gene: TRBJ1-5; D gene: TRBD1; clone size: few
CDR3 protein: CATGTGPAEETQYF; CDR3 DNA: TGTGCCACCGGGACAGGGCCCGCGGAAGAGACCCAGTACTTC; V gene: TRBV10-3; CDR3 length: 14; J gene: TRBJ2-5; D gene: TRBD1; clone size: NA
CDR3 protein: CASRLDSYSYEQYF; CDR3 DNA: TGTGCCAGCAGGTTGGACAGCTACTCCTACGAGCAGTACTTC; V gene: TRBV6-1; CDR3 length: 14; J gene: TRBJ2-7; D gene: NA; clone size: NA
CDR3 protein: CASIPLRQGDYGYTF; CDR3 DNA: TGTGCCAGCATCCCCCTGCGGCAGGGGGACTATGGCTACACCTTC; V gene: TRBV6-1; CDR3 length: 15; J gene: TRBJ1-2; D gene: TRBD1; clone size: NA
CDR3 protein: CAINPGPTNTEAFF; CDR3 DNA: TGTGCCATCAATCCAGGGCCGACGAACACTGAAGCTTTCTTT; V gene: TRBV10-3; CDR3 length: 14; J gene: TRBJ1-1; D gene: NA; clone size: NA
CDR3 protein: CASTRGGARSNQPQHF; CDR3 DNA: TGTGCCAGCACAAGAGGGGGGGCGAGAAGCAATCAGCCCCAGCATTTT; V gene: TRBV6-2/TRBV6-3; CDR3 length: 16; J gene: TRBJ1-5; D gene: NA; clone size: few
CDR3 protein: CSASPAGLGLVSYEQYF; CDR3 DNA: TGCAGTGCTAGTCCAGCGGGTCTGGGACTGGTCTCCTACGAGCAGTACTTC; V gene: TRBV20-1; CDR3 length: 17; J gene: TRBJ2-7; D gene: NA; clone size: NA
CDR3 protein: CATTLVGGPNEQYF; CDR3 DNA: TGTGCCACCACTCTAGTGGGAGGCCCCAACGAGCAGTACTTC; V gene: TRBV15; CDR3 length: 14; J gene: TRBJ2-7; D gene: NA; clone size: NA
CDR3 protein: CSAVMVAGDLYNEQFF; CDR3 DNA: TGCAGTGCCGTCATGGTAGCGGGAGATCTCTACAATGAGCAGTTCTTC; V gene: TRBV20-1; CDR3 length: 16; J gene: TRBJ2-1; D gene: TRBD2; clone size: NA
CDR3 protein: CSARGGHEQFF; CDR3 DNA: TGCAGTGCTCGGGGGGGGCATGAGCAGTTCTTC; V gene: TRBV20-1; CDR3 length: 11; J gene: TRBJ2-1; D gene: TRBD2; clone size: NA
CDR3 protein: CASSPVVGPWEQFF; CDR3 DNA: TGTGCCAGCAGCCCCGTTGTAGGGCCTTGGGAGCAGTTCTTC; V gene: TRBV27; CDR3 length: 14; J gene: TRBJ2-1; D gene: NA; clone size: few
CDR3 protein: CASASGSTGELFF; CDR3 DNA: TGCGCCAGCGCTAGCGGGAGCACCGGGGAGCTGTTTTTT; V gene: TRBV10-2; CDR3 length: 13; J gene: TRBJ2-2; D gene: TRBD2; clone size: few
CDR3 protein: CSAPDDTEAFF; CDR3 DNA: TGCAGTGCTCCGGACGATACTGAAGCTTTCTTT; V gene: TRBV20-1; CDR3 length: 11; J gene: TRBJ1-1; D gene: NA; clone size: NA
CDR3 protein: CASSYSRESYEQYF; CDR3 DNA: TGTGCCAGCAGTTACTCAAGGGAATCCTACGAGCAGTACTTC; V gene: TRBV6-5; CDR3 length: 14; J gene: TRBJ2-7; D gene: NA; clone size: NA
CDR3 protein: CASRAGQGGGYTF; CDR3 DNA: TGTGCCAGCAGAGCGGGACAGGGTGGGGGCTACACCTTC; V gene: TRBV12-3/TRBV12-4; CDR3 length: 13; J gene: TRBJ1-2; D gene: TRBD1; clone size: NA
CDR3 protein: CSASSFGFNEQFF; CDR3 DNA: TGCAGTGCTAGCAGTTTCGGGTTCAATGAGCAGTTCTTC; V gene: TRBV20-1; CDR3 length: 13; J gene: TRBJ2-1; D gene: NA; clone size: NA
CDR3 protein: CASRNTGEHTEAFF; CDR3 DNA: TGTGCCAGCAGAAACACAGGGGAGCACACTGAAGCTTTCTTT; V gene: TRBV6-1; CDR3 length: 14; J gene: TRBJ1-1; D gene: TRBD1; clone size: NA
CDR3 protein: CASSTPGQVFSPLHF; CDR3 DNA: TGTGCCAGTAGTACCCCGGGACAGGTATTTTCACCCCTCCACTTT; V gene: TRBV19; CDR3 length: 15; J gene: TRBJ1-6; D gene: TRBD1; clone size: few
CDR3 protein: CSVELGPEKLFF; CDR3 DNA: TGCAGCGTAGAATTAGGGCCTGAAAAACTGTTTTTT; V gene: TRBV29-1; CDR3 length: 12; J gene: TRBJ1-4; D gene: NA; clone size: once
CDR3 protein: CASSLGVQGVRNEQYF; CDR3 DNA: TGTGCCAGCAGCTTAGGGGTACAGGGGGTGAGAAACGAGCAGTACTTC; V gene: TRBV7-2; CDR3 length: 16; J gene: TRBJ2-7; D gene: TRBD1; clone size: NA
CDR3 protein: CASSSGIYNEQFF; CDR3 DNA: TGCGCCAGCAGCTCAGGGATTTACAATGAGCAGTTCTTC; V gene: TRBV5-1; CDR3 length: 13; J gene: TRBJ2-1; D gene: NA; clone size: NA
CDR3 protein: CASSTWDRDYNEQFF; CDR3 DNA: TGTGCCAGTAGTACGTGGGACAGGGACTACAATGAGCAGTTCTTC; V gene: TRBV19; CDR3 length: 15; J gene: TRBJ2-1; D gene: TRBD1; clone size: NA
CDR3 protein: CASSTTRGGNNEQFF; CDR3 DNA: TGTGCCAGCAGCACAACTAGAGGGGGAAACAATGAGCAGTTCTTC; V gene: TRBV7-9; CDR3 length: 15; J gene: TRBJ2-1; D gene: NA; clone size: NA
CDR3 protein: CASRTIKAGNTGELFF; CDR3 DNA: TGTGCCAGCAGGACAATTAAAGCGGGGAACACCGGGGAGCTGTTTTTT; V gene: TRBV11-2; CDR3 length: 16; J gene: TRBJ2-2; D gene: NA; clone size: NA
CDR3 protein: CASSPIRGFDGYTF; CDR3 DNA: TGTGCCAGCAGCCCTATCAGGGGGTTTGATGGCTACACCTTC; V gene: TRBV5-6; CDR3 length: 14; J gene: TRBJ1-2; D gene: TRBD1; clone size: NA
CDR3 protein: CATQGGSSPLHF; CDR3 DNA: TGTGCCACCCAGGGGGGGAGTTCACCCCTCCACTTT; V gene: TRBV28; CDR3 length: 12; J gene: TRBJ1-6; D gene: TRBD1; clone size: once
CDR3 protein: CASSLGDRVNTEAFF; CDR3 DNA: TGTGCCAGCAGTTTAGGGGACAGGGTGAACACTGAAGCTTTCTTT; V gene: TRBV28; CDR3 length: 15; J gene: TRBJ1-1; D gene: TRBD1; clone size: NA
CDR3 protein: CSARDRAREWPYEQYF; CDR3 DNA: TGCAGTGCTAGAGATCGGGCGCGGGAGTGGCCCTACGAGCAGTACTTC; V gene: TRBV20-1; CDR3 length: 16; J gene: TRBJ2-7; D gene: TRBD2; clone size: NA
CDR3 protein: CASSPDNWQPQHF; CDR3 DNA: TGTGCCAGCTCACCGGACAACTGGCAGCCCCAGCATTTT; V gene: TRBV18; CDR3 length: 13; J gene: TRBJ1-5; D gene: NA; clone size: NA
CDR3 protein: CASKRLLRDRVPNTEAFF; CDR3 DNA: TGTGCCAGCAAAAGGCTGCTCCGGGACAGGGTACCGAACACTGAAGCTTTCTTT; V gene: TRBV7-9; CDR3 length: 18; J gene: TRBJ1-1; D gene: TRBD1; clone size: NA
CDR3 protein: CASSLLPTGVNTIYF; CDR3 DNA: TGTGCCAGCAGTTTACTCCCGACAGGGGTGAACACCATATATTTT; V gene: TRBV27; CDR3 length: 15; J gene: TRBJ1-3; D gene: TRBD1; clone size: NA
CDR3 protein: CASTQMAYNEQFF; CDR3 DNA: TGTGCCAGCACCCAAATGGCCTACAATGAGCAGTTCTTC; V gene: TRBV28; CDR3 length: 13; J gene: TRBJ2-1; D gene: NA; clone size: few
CDR3 protein: CASSQDAGDGYTF; CDR3 DNA: TGCGCCAGCAGCCAAGATGCGGGCGATGGCTACACCTTC; V gene: TRBV4-3; CDR3 length: 13; J gene: TRBJ1-2; D gene: NA; clone size: NA
CDR3 protein: CASSRRENRVYEQYF; CDR3 DNA: TGTGCCAGCAGCCGTAGGGAGAATCGTGTTTACGAGCAGTACTTC; V gene: TRBV7-8; CDR3 length: 15; J gene: TRBJ2-7; D gene: NA; clone size: NA
CDR3 protein: CASSLAGGGKYEQYF; CDR3 DNA: TGTGCCAGCAGCCTAGCGGGAGGGGGGAAATACGAGCAGTACTTC; V gene: TRBV5-4; CDR3 length: 15; J gene: TRBJ2-7; D gene: TRBD2; clone size: NA
CDR3 protein: CASSSKGDQPQHF; CDR3 DNA: TGTGCCAGCAGCTCAAAGGGGGATCAGCCCCAGCATTTT; V gene: TRBV7-3; CDR3 length: 13; J gene: TRBJ1-5; D gene: NA; clone size: few